This T cell receptor (beta chain) was captured in a study of T cells after yellow fever vaccination. Study conclusions and caveats: In post-booster samples, most primary-vaccination clones reappeared (approximately 97% CD4, approximately 91% CD8). Shared CD4/CD8 clonotypes were a small share, likely from convergent recombination. Bulk-population clonotypes that are abundant could appear as contaminants in FACS-sorted repertoires.

TCRdb passed the 5' RACE reads through MiXCR, listing each CDR3 protein once. There are a few hundred thousand distinct CDR3 sequences in the sample; 9.5% to 15% occur only once, and 2.5% to 4% lies in the top ten. In regard to this clonotype: Its matching antigen is unknown.

V dropped 4 bases and J dropped 5; count of bases not matched to a gene: 6. Per the germline V gene, CDR1 is SNHLY and CDR2 is FYNNEI. The CDR3 runs 15 residues. The TCR comes from a man younger than 35 who received the YFV17D yellow fever vaccine. The V and J genes are TRBV2 and TRBJ2-5; 11 nucleotides align to TRBD2. The material was CD4+ T cells sorted from PBMCs, obtained 15 days after the yellow fever booster vaccination. For the CDR3, the DNA is TGTGCCAGCAGTGGGGGTAGCGGGGGGGCGGAGACCCAGTACTTC. This translates into CASSGGSGGAETQYF. The full variable domain, its missing parts supplied by reference TRBV2 and TRBJ2-5, is EPEVTQTPSHQVTQMGQEVILRCVPISNHLYFYWYRQILGQKVEFLVSFYNNEISEKSEIFDDQFSVERPDGSNFTLKIRSTKLEDSAMYFCASSGGSGGAETQYFGPGTRLLVL.